This is a list of T cell receptor beta chains from one sample in a study of blood T cell repertoires in COVID-19. Only in-frame clones appear in the TCRdb table, and some are missing; sequencing was by immunoSEQ multiplex PCR. The repertoire holds some 300,000 clones, approximately 90% seen once, with 5.5% to 8.5% in the top ten. Sequencing was performed on peripheral blood. The source is a woman aged 25 to 39 who had recovered from COVID-19. Each CDR3 is given with its conserved first and last residue. D genes are given only for firm matches. Clone size is given for some rows only: seen once, a few or many times, or a class if the clone is expanded.

cdr3_nt	cdr3_aa	d_call	clone_size	v_call	cdr3_length	j_call
TGTGCCAGCAGCATGGACAGGGCTGGCGGCAATCAGCCCCAGCATTTT	CASSMDRAGGNQPQHF	TRBD1	NA	TRBV7-8	16	TRBJ1-5
TGTGCCAGCAGCGAAACGGGACAGGGGAGGTCAGATACGCAGTATTTT	CASSETGQGRSDTQYF	TRBD1	once	TRBV3-1/TRBV3-2	16	TRBJ2-3
TGTGCCAGCAGCTACCGGGACTTCTACGAGCAGTACTTC	CASSYRDFYEQYF	NA	NA	TRBV7-9	13	TRBJ2-7
TGTGCCATCAGTGAAGGGGGCAGGGACCCTGGAAACACCATATATTTT	CAISEGGRDPGNTIYF	TRBD1	NA	TRBV10-3	16	TRBJ1-3
TGTGCCAGCAGCTTAGGGGGAGTACTCCATAATTCACCCCTCCACTTT	CASSLGGVLHNSPLHF	NA	few	TRBV7-2	16	TRBJ1-6
TGCAGCGTTGAATCAGAACAGGCTTTCTTT	CSVESEQAFF	NA	NA	TRBV29-1	10	TRBJ1-1
TGCAGTGTAGCTAACACCGGGGAGCTGTTTTTT	CSVANTGELFF	NA	once	TRBV20-1	11	TRBJ2-2
TGTGCCAGCAGCAGACAGGCACTCACAGATACGCAGTATTTT	CASSRQALTDTQYF	NA	NA	TRBV11-2	14	TRBJ2-3
TGTGCCAGCACGGACAGGGGGCGAATCACTGGAAACACCATATATTTT	CASTDRGRITGNTIYF	TRBD1	NA	TRBV6-6	16	TRBJ1-3
TGCGCCAGCAGCGCGGAACCTGCAGGGGCTGGTATTGAAAAACTGTTTTTT	CASSAEPAGAGIEKLFF	NA	once	TRBV5-1	17	TRBJ1-4
TGCAGCGTTGTAAAGTACAAGACAGTGAACACTGAAGCTTTCTTT	CSVVKYKTVNTEAFF	NA	NA	TRBV29-1	15	TRBJ1-1
TGTGCCACCAGCAGGCCGGGGGGGCTCTACAATGAGCAGTTCTTC	CATSRPGGLYNEQFF	TRBD2	NA	TRBV15	15	TRBJ2-1
TGTGCCACCAGCAGATCTATGGGACAGGGAGATGAAAAACTGTTTTTT	CATSRSMGQGDEKLFF	TRBD1	NA	TRBV15	16	TRBJ1-4
TGTGCCAGCAGTCCTAGCGGGGGAGTCCAGACCCAGTACTTC	CASSPSGGVQTQYF	TRBD2	NA	TRBV6-5	14	TRBJ2-5
TGTGCCACCAGCAATCCTTCGCGGGGGCCTGCAGAGACCCAGTACTTC	CATSNPSRGPAETQYF	NA	NA	TRBV15	16	TRBJ2-5